This TCR beta chain appears in the sequencing data of a study of CXCR3-negative and CXCR3-positive naive CD8 T cells (dated by TCRdb to about 2019). In terms of the full investigation: In total, about 135 million TRB reads were obtained, corresponding to roughly 1.5 +/- 0.3 million reads per library. For the TRBV-TRBJ cluster analysis, the naive subsets came from a handful of donors, while the memory cells came from 3 donors. Diversity and physicochemical repertoire analyses covered 11 donors pooled from two independent experiments. Overall study outcomes, separate from this receptor: Within the same donor, TRBV-TRBJ usage looked similar between naive CXCR3-negative and CXCR3-positive cells, but memory cells had distinct patterns. Compared with CXCR3-negative naive cells, CXCR3-positive naive cells had TRB CDR3s with higher hydrophobicity (lower Kidera factor 4), lower energy, and higher strength and volume indices. Comparably high repertoire diversity was found in both naive subsets, whereas much lower repertoire diversity was found in memory CD8+ T cells. CXCR3 expression partially decreased after cryopreservation, so most assays used freshly isolated PBMCs. Because surface CD5, which is linked to self-reactivity in mice, was comparable between the naive subsets, TCR interaction strength was also inferred from the physicochemical properties of TRB CDR3s.

For each CD8+ T cell subset, flow sorting was done in triplicate, and 300,000 or so cells per subset went directly into RLT lysis buffer. Naive CD8+ T cells were defined stringently as CD45RO-CCR7+CD27+CD95- to exclude memory contaminants. Peripheral blood mononuclear cells were isolated from buffy coats using standard density gradient centrifugation. A FACSAria III was used to flow-sort naive CXCR3-negative and CXCR3-positive CD8+ T cells. An RNeasy Mini Kit was used to extract total RNA from the sorted cells. Note on this clonotype: Its antigen remains unidentified.

TCRdb records NextSeq 550 as the sequencer. The Human TCR Profiling Kit (MiLaboratory) was used to prepare UMI-labeled 5' RACE TRB cDNA libraries. The full amount of extracted RNA was used for cDNA synthesis, and the full amount of resulting cDNA was used for PCR amplification. Libraries were prepared in parallel with an identical number of PCR cycles. The authors processed their data as follows. With a minimum of two reads required per UMI, MIGEC and MiXCR pulled out about 52,000 +/- 9,100 unique UMI-labeled TRB cDNA molecules from each library. Each library averaged 40,000 +/- 10,000 functional in-frame TRB CDR3 nucleotide clonotypes without stop codons. After downsampling to 5000 UMI-labeled TRB molecules per sample, diversity metrics such as normalized Shannon-Wiener and Chao1 were calculated in VDJtools. VDJtools was used to calculate clonotype-size-weighted physicochemical properties of the central five CDR3 residues, namely interaction energy, strength, volume and Kidera factor 4. TCRdb reprocessed the reads and lists each CDR3 protein sequence as a single entry, with no DNA. TCRdb, not the authors, supplied the V and J calls. The table held for this sample gives roughly 40,000 distinct CDR3 sequences. Around 1.6% of the sample belongs to the ten largest clones.

Its CDR3 holds 13 amino acids, cysteine through phenylalanine. No DNA is recorded. The germline V gene sets CDR1 to MNHEY and CDR2 to SVGAGI. This clonotype originated in a human donor in good health. Some clones in this sample may be carry-over from other donors' samples. Sequencing input: naive CXCR3- CD8+ T cells from blood. The cell subset or site label of this sample denotes: CD45RO-CCR7+CD27+CD95- naive CD8+ T cells lacking CXCR3 (TNR3-). The chain uses TRBV6-5 and TRBJ2-7. CDR3 reads: CASKPDASYEQYF.